One sample yielded the 25 T cell receptor beta chains listed below, sequenced in a study of T cell repertoires in cytomegalovirus infection. From the reads, TCRdb called clonotypes with MiXCR, one entry per CDR3 protein. This table holds some 800,000 distinct CDR3 sequences, about 28% found once. No antigen has been assigned to these receptors. Here the sequenced sample was cultured CD8+ T cells from PBMCs, taken from culture after CMV antigen stimulation. The receptors originated from a human donor in good health (CMV status not recorded). Some clones in this sample may be carry-over from other donors' samples.

This clonotype was found many times. The chain combines TRBV7-6 with TRBJ1-1, with unresolved D. Germline CDR1 reads SGHVS; CDR2 reads FNYEAQ. V dropped 4 bases and J dropped 6 bases, with 9 bases sitting between them. The CDR3 has 12 residues. CDR3 in DNA: TGTGCCAGCAGCTCCCAAGGCTCTGAAGCTTTCTTT. It yields the protein CASSSQGSEAFF.

This clonotype was seen a handful of times. The rearrangement uses TRBV5-6 and TRBJ2-5; D is undetermined. Trimming took off 4 bases at V and 5 bases at J, with 9 bases between the two ends. The CDR3 length is 12 residues. Germline CDR1 is SGHDT and CDR2 is YYEEEE. CDR3 sequence reads: CASSVMSETQYF. In DNA form, the CDR3 reads TGTGCCAGCAGCGTAATGTCCGAGACCCAGTACTTC.

In this sample, this clonotype turned up a few times. V is TRBV27 and J is TRBJ1-5, with D unresolved. From germline, CDR1 is MNHEY and CDR2 SMNVEV (reference sequence). The CDR3 extends over 13 amino acids. The V gene lost 9 bases and the J gene lost 2 bases, with 11 bases spanning the gap. CDR3 amino acids: CASGFVGNQPQHF. CDR3 in DNA: TGTGCCAGTGGGTTTGTGGGCAATCAGCCCCAGCATTTT.

The rearrangement joins TRBV27 to TRBJ2-7; no firm D call. The CDR3 is made up of 13 amino acids. The V and J ends lost 5 bases and 6 bases respectively, with 14 bases between them. From germline, CDR1 is MNHEY and CDR2 SMNVEV (reference sequence). The CDR3 is CASSPLTPGEQYF. DNA for the CDR3: TGTGCCAGCAGTCCCCTAACCCCGGGCGAGCAGTACTTC.

The V and J genes are TRBV9 and TRBJ2-3; the match to TRBD1 covers 8 bases. Per germline, CDR1 SGDLS and CDR2 YYNGEE. Trimming removed 4 bases from V and 11 bases from J; junction bases left unmatched: 12. The CDR3 extends over 14 amino acids. The chain's CDR3 is CASSPQGEPTRQYF. In DNA, the CDR3 is TGTGCCAGCAGCCCACAGGGGGAACCAACTAGGCAGTATTTT.

This chain connects TRBV7-9 to TRBJ1-1; D remains ambiguous. The V gene lost 7 bases and the J gene lost 8 bases, with 14 bases spanning the gap. CDR1 is SEHNR, CDR2 FQNEAQ, per germline (reference sequence). The CDR3 spans 12 residues. DNA of the CDR3: TGTGCCAGCACCCTAGCGGGCACAGAAGCTTTCTTT. As protein: CASTLAGTEAFF.

This clonotype was counted many times. The V gene is TRBV7-6, the J gene TRBJ1-2, with D tentatively TRBD1 (5 bases). Germline V gene data show CDR1 as SGHVS and CDR2 as FNYEAQ. This CDR3 is built from 15 residues. Between the trimmed V and J ends, which lost 5 bases and 8 bases, there was a span of 21 bases. CDR3 nucleotide sequence: TGTGCCAGCAGCCCCGGGACCCTCCTCGAGGGGGGCTACACCTTC. Translation: CASSPGTLLEGGYTF.

A few counts support this clonotype. The chain employs TRBV7-9 and TRBJ2-1, with TRBD2 identical over 11 bases. The CDR3 is 18 amino acids. The germline V gene encodes CDR1 SEHNR and CDR2 FQNEAQ (reference sequence). The J segment lost 9 bases and the V segment lost 2 bases, leaving 15 bases of the junction unmatched. The CDR3 here is CASSLWLAGGPNVFEQFF. CDR3 bases: TGTGCCAGCAGCTTATGGTTAGCGGGGGGGCCGAATGTATTTGAGCAGTTCTTC.

This clonotype has more than one count but fewer than ten. The chain uses TRBV6-2 or TRBV6-3 and TRBJ2-7; a possible D gene is TRBD2 (5 bases). The ends were cut back, 2 bases at V and 3 bases at J, with 11 bases in the middle. CDR3 length: 14 residues. Germline CDR1 is MNHEY and CDR2 is SVGEGT. The DNA of the CDR3 is TGTGCCAGCAGTTACGGTGGGAGAGACTACGAGCAGTACGTC. This translates into CASSYGGRDYEQYV.

V and J are TRBV7-9 and TRBJ1-5, with 7 bases lining up with TRBD1. Trimming removed 2 bases from V and 0 bases from J; junction bases left unmatched: 13. This CDR3 comprises 19 residues. Germline CDR1 and CDR2: SEHNR and FQNEAQ (reference sequence). CDR3 region: CASSLKPEGQIYSNQPQHF. The CDR3 bases are TGTGCCAGCAGCTTAAAGCCAGAGGGACAGATATATAGCAATCAGCCCCAGCATTTT.

This chain uses TRBV2 with TRBJ1-1; the D gene is possibly TRBD1 (6 bases). This CDR3 is 14 amino acids long. Per the germline V gene, CDR1 is SNHLY and CDR2 is FYNNEI. The V end lost 6 bases, the J end lost 1 base, and 12 bases lay between the germline ends. CDR3 in DNA: TGTGCCAGCAGCGAGACAGGACCGAACACTGAAGCTTTCTTT. Its translation is CASSETGPNTEAFF. Together with reference TRBV2 and TRBJ1-1, the CDR3 gives the full variable domain: EPEVTQTPSHQVTQMGQEVILRCVPISNHLYFYWYRQILGQKVEFLVSFYNNEISEKSEIFDDQFSVERPDGSNFTLKIRSTKLEDSAMYFCASSETGPNTEAFFGQGTRLTVV.

This clonotype has ten or more counts. The V call is TRBV27, the J call TRBJ2-3; possibly TRBD2 for D (5 bases). Germline V CDR1 and CDR2: MNHEY, SMNVEV (reference sequence). The germline V and J ends were trimmed by 3 bases and 11 bases, with 12 bases remaining between them. This CDR3 has 12 residues. CDR3 region: CASSFPGRGQYF. The CDR3 bases are TGTGCCAGCAGTTTCCCCGGCCGGGGGCAGTATTTT.

The gene calls are TRBV9 and TRBJ1-2; no clear D. CDR1 and CDR2 (germline): SGDLS, YYNGEE. V was shortened by 0 bases and J by 8 bases, with 8 bases between the two germline ends. The length of the CDR3 is 12 residues. The CDR3 region is CASSVEGLGYTF. For the CDR3, the DNA is TGTGCCAGCAGCGTAGAAGGGCTCGGCTACACCTTC.

This clonotype has just a few counts. The chain employs TRBV7-2 and TRBJ2-3; 9 bases map to TRBD2. The CDR3 has 14 residues. V was clipped by 5 bases and J by 4 bases; unmatched bases: 4. The germline V gene has CDR1 SGHTA and CDR2 FQGNSA. DNA for the CDR3: TGTGCCAGCAGCCCCCAGCGGGGGGCAGATACGCAGTATTTT. It translates to CASSPQRGADTQYF. Filled out from reference TRBV7-2 and TRBJ2-3, the complete variable domain reads GAGVSQSPSNKVTEKGKDVELRCDPISGHTALYWYRQSLGQGLEFLIYFQGNSAPDKSGLPSDRFSAERTGGSVSTLTIQRTQQEDSAVYLCASSPQRGADTQYFGPGTRLTVL.

This clonotype is a singleton in its sample. The chain joins TRBV12-3 or TRBV12-4 to TRBJ2-7; TRBD2 matches at 7 bases. CDR3 length: 14 residues. The trim removed 4 bases at V and 7 bases at J, leaving 10 bases unmatched. The CDR3 here is CASSSRSGGEEQYF. The CDR3 DNA sequence: TGTGCCAGCAGTTCCCGCTCGGGGGGAGAGGAGCAGTACTTC.

This clonotype has just one count. Relative to the germline gene, one junction end is altered; a read error may explain this. The chain employs TRBV6-5 and TRBJ2-1; 10 bases are shared with TRBD2. Germline CDR1 reads MNHEY; CDR2 reads SVGAGI. The CDR3 loop spans 15 amino acids. DNA of the CDR3: TGTGCCAGCAGTCTTCTAGCGGGGGTCTACAATGAGCAGTGCTTC. Protein: CASSLLAGVYNEQCF.

In this sample, this clonotype turned up many times. The chain links TRBV7-9 to TRBJ2-1, with D tentatively TRBD2 (6 bases). Germline CDR1 SEHNR, CDR2 FQNEAQ (reference sequence). Trimming pared 4 bases from V and 0 bases from J, leaving 10 bases between. The CDR3 is 15 amino acids. CDR3: CASSSLAISYNEQFF. The CDR3 nucleotides are TGTGCCAGCAGCTCCCTAGCGATCTCCTACAATGAGCAGTTCTTC.

The chain recombines TRBV19 with TRBJ1-4; D uncertain. CDR3 length: 10 amino acids. CDR1 is LNHDA, CDR2 SQIVND, per germline (reference sequence). Trimming stripped 6 bases from V and 8 bases from J, with 4 bases between. CDR3 amino acids: CASSREKLFF. The DNA of the CDR3 is TGTGCCAGTAGCCGGGAAAAACTGTTTTTT.

The chain couples TRBV27 to TRBJ2-1; D not certain. Trimming took off 3 bases at V and 6 bases at J, with 9 bases between the two ends. This CDR3 has 13 amino acids. Germline V gives CDR1 MNHEY, CDR2 SMNVEV (reference sequence). Written as DNA, the CDR3 is TGTGCCAGCAGTTTCGGTCCCCGCAATGAGCAGTTCTTC. Protein: CASSFGPRNEQFF.

This clonotype was detected many times. The genes are TRBV7-2 and TRBJ2-1, with 10 nucleotides matching TRBD2. The ends lost 5 bases at V and 3 bases at J; junction bases unmatched: 4. Germline assignment: CDR1 SGHTA and CDR2 FQGNSA. CDR3 length: 15 amino acids. The CDR3 bases are TGTGCCAGCAGCATTGGACTAGCGGTCTACAATGAGCAGTTCTTC. Its translation is CASSIGLAVYNEQFF.

Only a few counts were recorded for this clonotype. This chain uses TRBV20-1 with TRBJ2-1, with D tentatively TRBD1 (6 bases). The CDR3 totals 14 residues. Per the germline V gene, CDR1 is DFQATT and CDR2 is SNEGSKA (reference sequence). Trimming took 0 bases from V and 3 from J, leaving 9 bases between them. The CDR3 here is CSAREDRSYNEQFF. The CDR3 bases are TGCAGTGCTAGAGAAGACAGGAGCTACAATGAGCAGTTCTTC.

The V gene is TRBV3-1, the J gene TRBJ2-1, with 12 bases aligning to TRBD2. V shed 4 bases and J 9 bases; nucleotides not matched to a gene: 7. There are 15 residues in the CDR3. CDR1 LGHDT and CDR2 YNNKEL come from the germline V gene (reference sequence). In DNA, the CDR3 is TGTGCCAGCAGCCCCTCCCTAGCGGGGGGGAGTGAGCAGTTCTTC. It specifies CASSPSLAGGSEQFF.

The chain links TRBV7-6 to TRBJ1-1; unclear D gene. V shed 5 bases and J shed 4 bases, with 17 bases lying between them. The CDR3 consists of 15 residues. The germline CDR1 and CDR2 sequences are SGHVS and FNYEAQ. The CDR3 here is CASSRKSLESTEAFF. CDR3 DNA: TGTGCCAGCAGCCGAAAGAGCTTAGAGAGCACTGAAGCTTTCTTT.

V gene TRBV30 combines with J gene TRBJ2-7; D gene ambiguous. V lost 2 bases to trimming and J lost 4 bases, with 12 bases between them. From germline, CDR1 is GTSNPN and CDR2 SVGIG (reference sequence). The CDR3 sequence is 13 residues long. The CDR3 DNA sequence: TGTGCCTGGAGTACGCAATACTTATACGAGCAGTACGTC. This gives the protein CAWSTQYLYEQYV.

The V and J genes are TRBV5-4 and TRBJ1-2, with TRBD1 matching 9 bases. The V gene's germline CDR1 is SGHNT and CDR2 YYREEE (reference sequence). V shed 0 bases, J shed 4 bases, and the junction held 13 bases outside the gene matches. CDR3 length: 18 amino acids. This CDR3 reads CASSLGAGGQGTIYGYTF. CDR3 DNA sequence: TGTGCCAGCAGCTTGGGGGCAGGAGGACAGGGGACCATCTATGGCTACACCTTC.